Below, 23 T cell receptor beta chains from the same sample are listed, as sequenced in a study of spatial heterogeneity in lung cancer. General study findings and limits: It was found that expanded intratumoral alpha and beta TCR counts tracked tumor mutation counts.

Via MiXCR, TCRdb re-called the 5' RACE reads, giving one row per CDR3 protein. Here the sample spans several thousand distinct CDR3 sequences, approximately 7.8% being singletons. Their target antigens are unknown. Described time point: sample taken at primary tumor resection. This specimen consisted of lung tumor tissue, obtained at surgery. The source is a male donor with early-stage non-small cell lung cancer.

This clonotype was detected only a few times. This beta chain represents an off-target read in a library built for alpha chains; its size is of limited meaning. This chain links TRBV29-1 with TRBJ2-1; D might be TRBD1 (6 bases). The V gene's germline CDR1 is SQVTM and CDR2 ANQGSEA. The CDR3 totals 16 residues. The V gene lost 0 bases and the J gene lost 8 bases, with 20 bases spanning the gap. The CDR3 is CSVEDIWDILRDEQFF. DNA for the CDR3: TGCAGCGTTGAAGATATTTGGGACATCCTAAGGGATGAGCAGTTCTTC.

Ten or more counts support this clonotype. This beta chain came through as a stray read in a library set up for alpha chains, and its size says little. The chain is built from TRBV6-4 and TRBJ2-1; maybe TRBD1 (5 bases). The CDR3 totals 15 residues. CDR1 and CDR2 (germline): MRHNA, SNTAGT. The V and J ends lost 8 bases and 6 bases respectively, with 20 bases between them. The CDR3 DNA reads TGTGCCAGCTCATCTCAGGGCCTGGGCCGCAATGAGCAGTTCTTC. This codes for CASSSQGLGRNEQFF.

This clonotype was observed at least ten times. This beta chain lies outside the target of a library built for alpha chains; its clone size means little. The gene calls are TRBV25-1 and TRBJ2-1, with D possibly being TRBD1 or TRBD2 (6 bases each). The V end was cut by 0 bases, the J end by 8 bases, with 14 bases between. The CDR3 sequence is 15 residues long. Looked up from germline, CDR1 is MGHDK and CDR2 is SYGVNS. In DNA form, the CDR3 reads TGTGCCAGCAGTGAATATGGAGGGGGAAGGTATGAGCAGTTCTTC. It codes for CASSEYGGGRYEQFF.

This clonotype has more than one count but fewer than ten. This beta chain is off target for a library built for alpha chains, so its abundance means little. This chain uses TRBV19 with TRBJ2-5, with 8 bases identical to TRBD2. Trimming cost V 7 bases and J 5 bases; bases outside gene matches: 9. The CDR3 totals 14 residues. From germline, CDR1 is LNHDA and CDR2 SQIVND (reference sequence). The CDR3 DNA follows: TGTGCCAGTACCAGGACTAGCTTGGGGGAGACCCAGTACTTC. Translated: CASTRTSLGETQYF.

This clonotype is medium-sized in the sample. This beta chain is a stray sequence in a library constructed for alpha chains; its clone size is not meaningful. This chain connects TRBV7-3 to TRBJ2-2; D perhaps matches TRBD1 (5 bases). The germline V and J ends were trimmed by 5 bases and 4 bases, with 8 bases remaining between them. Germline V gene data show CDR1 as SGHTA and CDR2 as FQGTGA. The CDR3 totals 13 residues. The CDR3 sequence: CASSPRVTGELFF. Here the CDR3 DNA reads TGTGCCAGCAGCCCCAGGGTCACCGGGGAGCTGTTTTTT.

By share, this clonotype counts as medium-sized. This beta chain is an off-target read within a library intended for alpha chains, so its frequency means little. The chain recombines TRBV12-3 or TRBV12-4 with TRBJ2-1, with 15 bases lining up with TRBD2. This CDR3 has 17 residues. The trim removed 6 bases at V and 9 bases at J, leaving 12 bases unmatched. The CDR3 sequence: CASSPSSGLAGGVEQFF. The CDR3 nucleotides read TGTGCCAGCAGCCCATCGAGCGGACTAGCGGGAGGGGTTGAGCAGTTCTTC.

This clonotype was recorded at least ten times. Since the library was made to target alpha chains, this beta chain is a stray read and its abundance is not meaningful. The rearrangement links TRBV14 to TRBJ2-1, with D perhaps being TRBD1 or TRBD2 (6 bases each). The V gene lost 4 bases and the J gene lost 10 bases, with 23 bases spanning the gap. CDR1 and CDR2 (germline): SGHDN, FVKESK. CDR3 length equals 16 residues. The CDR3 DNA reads TGTGCCAGCAGCCCCGCGAAGGGGATGGGGGGCGGCGAGCAGTTCTTC. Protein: CASSPAKGMGGGEQFF.

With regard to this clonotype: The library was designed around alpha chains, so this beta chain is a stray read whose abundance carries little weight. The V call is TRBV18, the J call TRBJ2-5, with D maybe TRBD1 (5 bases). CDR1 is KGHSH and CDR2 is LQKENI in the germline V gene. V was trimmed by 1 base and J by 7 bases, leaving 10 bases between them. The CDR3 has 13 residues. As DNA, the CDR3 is TGTGCCAGCTCACCACGCAGGGAAGGGACCCAGTACTTC. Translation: CASSPRREGTQYF. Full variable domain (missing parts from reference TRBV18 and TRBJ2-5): NAGVMQNPRHLVRRRGQEARLRCSPMKGHSHVYWYRQLPEEGLKFMVYLQKENIIDESGMPKERFSAEFPKEGPSILRIQQVVRGDSAAYFCASSPRREGTQYFGPGTRLLVL.

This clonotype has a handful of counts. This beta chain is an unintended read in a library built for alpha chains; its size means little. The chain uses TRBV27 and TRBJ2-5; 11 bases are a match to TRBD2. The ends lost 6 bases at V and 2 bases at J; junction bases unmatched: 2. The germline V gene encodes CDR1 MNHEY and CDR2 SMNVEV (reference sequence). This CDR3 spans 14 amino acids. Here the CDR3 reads CASRRLAGQETQYF. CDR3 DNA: TGTGCCAGCAGGCGACTAGCGGGACAAGAGACCCAGTACTTC.

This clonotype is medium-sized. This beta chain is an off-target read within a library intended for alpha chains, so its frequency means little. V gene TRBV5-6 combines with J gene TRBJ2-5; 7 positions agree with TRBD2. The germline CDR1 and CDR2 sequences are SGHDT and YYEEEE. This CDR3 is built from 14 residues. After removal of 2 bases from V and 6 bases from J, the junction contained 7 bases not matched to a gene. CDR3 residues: CASSFVGGRKTQYF. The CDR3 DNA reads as TGTGCCAGCAGCTTTGTTGGCGGGAGAAAGACCCAGTACTTC.

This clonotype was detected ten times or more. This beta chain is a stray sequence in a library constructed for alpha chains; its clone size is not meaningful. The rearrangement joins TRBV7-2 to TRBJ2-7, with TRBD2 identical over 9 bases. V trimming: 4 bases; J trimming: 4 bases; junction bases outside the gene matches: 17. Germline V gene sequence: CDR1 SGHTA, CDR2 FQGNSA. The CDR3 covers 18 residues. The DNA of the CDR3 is TGTGCCAGCAGCTACATCGGGACTAGCCTCAATAGCCCTTACGAGCAGTACTTC. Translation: CASSYIGTSLNSPYEQYF. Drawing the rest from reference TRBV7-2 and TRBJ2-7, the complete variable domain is GAGVSQSPSNKVTEKGKDVELRCDPISGHTALYWYRQSLGQGLEFLIYFQGNSAPDKSGLPSDRFSAERTGGSVSTLTIQRTQQEDSAVYLCASSYIGTSLNSPYEQYFGPGTRLTVT.

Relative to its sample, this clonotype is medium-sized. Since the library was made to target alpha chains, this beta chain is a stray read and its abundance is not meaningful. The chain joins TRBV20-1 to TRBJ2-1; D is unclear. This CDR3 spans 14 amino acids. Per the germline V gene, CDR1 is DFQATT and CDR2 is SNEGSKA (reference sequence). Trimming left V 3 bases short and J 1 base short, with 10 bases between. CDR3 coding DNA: TGCAGTGCTAGCAGACAAGATTCCTACAATGAGCAGTTCTTC. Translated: CSASRQDSYNEQFF.

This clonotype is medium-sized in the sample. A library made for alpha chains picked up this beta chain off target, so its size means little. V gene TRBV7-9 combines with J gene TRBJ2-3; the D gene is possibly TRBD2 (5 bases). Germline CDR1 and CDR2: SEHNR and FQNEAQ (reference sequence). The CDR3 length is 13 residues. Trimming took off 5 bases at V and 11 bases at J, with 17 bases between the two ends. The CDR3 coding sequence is TGTGCCAGCAGCCCAGAGAACGAGGGCGGGCAGTATTTT. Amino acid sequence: CASSPENEGGQYF.

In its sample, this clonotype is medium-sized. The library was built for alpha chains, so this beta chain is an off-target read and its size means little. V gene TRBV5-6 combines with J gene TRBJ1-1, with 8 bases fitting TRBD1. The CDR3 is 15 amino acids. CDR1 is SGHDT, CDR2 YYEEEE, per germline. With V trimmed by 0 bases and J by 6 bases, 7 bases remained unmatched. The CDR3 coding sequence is TGTGCCAGCAGCTTGGTGGACAGGGCTAGGGCTGAAGCTTTCTTT. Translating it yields CASSLVDRARAEAFF. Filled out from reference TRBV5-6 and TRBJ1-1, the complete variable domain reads DAGVTQSPTHLIKTRGQQVTLRCSPKSGHDTVSWYQQALGQGPQFIFQYYEEEERQRGNFPDRFSGHQFPNYSSELNVNALLLGDSALYLCASSLVDRARAEAFFGQGTRLTVV.

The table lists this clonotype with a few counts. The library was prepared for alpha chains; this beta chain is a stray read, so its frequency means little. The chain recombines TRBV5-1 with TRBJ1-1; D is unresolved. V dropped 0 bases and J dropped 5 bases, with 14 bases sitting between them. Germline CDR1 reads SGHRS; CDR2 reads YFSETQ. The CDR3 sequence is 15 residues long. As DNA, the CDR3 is TGCGCCAGCAGCTTGGGTACGATCCCGGGAACTGAAGCTTTCTTT. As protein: CASSLGTIPGTEAFF.

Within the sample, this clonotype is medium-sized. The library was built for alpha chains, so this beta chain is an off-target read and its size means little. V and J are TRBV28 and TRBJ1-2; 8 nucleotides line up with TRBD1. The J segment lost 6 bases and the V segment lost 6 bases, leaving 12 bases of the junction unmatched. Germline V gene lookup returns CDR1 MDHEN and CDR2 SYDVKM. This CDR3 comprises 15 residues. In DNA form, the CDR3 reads TGTGCCAGCAGCCCCCCCCCGGGGACAGGACATGGCTACACCTTC. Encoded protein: CASSPPPGTGHGYTF.

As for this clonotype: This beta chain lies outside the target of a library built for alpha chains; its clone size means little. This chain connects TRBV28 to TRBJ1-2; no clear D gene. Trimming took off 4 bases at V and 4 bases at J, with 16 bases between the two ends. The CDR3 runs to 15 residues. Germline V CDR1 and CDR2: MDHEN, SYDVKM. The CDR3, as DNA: TGTGCCAGCAGTTCCCAAGACCCCCGCTTCTATGGCTACACCTTC. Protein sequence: CASSSQDPRFYGYTF.

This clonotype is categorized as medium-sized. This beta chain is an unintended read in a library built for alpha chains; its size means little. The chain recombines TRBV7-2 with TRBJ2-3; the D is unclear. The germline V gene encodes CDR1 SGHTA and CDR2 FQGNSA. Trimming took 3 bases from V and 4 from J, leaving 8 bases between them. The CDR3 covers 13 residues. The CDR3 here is CASSLGTSDTQYF. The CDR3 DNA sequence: TGTGCCAGCAGCTTGGGCACCTCAGATACGCAGTATTTT.

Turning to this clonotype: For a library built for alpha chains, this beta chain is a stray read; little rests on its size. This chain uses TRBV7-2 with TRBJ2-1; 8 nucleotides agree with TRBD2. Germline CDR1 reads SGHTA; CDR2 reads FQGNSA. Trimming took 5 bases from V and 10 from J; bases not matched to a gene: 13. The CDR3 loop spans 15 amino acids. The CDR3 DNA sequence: TGTGCCAGCAGCCCCAACGGGGGGGCTGGCGGGGAGCAGTTCTTC. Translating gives CASSPNGGAGGEQFF.

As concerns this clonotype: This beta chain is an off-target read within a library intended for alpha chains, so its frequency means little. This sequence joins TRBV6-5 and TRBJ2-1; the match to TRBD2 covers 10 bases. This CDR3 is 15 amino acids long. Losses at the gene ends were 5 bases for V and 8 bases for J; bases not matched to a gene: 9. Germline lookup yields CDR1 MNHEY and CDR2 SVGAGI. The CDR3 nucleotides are TGTGCCAGCAGTCCACTAGCGGGACTAGGCGATGAGCAGTTCTTC. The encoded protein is CASSPLAGLGDEQFF.

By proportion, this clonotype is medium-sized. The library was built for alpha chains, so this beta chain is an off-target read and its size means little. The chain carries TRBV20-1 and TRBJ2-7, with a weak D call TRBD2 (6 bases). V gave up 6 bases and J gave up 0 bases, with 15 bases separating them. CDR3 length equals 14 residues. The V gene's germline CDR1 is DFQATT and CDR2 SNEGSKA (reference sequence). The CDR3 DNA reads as TGCAGTGCCCGGGATCGGGGGTTCTCCTACGAGCAGTACTTC. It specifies CSARDRGFSYEQYF.

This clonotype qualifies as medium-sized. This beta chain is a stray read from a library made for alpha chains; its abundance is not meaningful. CDR3 region: CSVRATTASDSPLHF. Here the CDR3 DNA reads TGCAGCGTCCGGGCGACGACAGCGTCTGATTCACCCCTCCACTTT. The chain joins TRBV29-1 to TRBJ1-6; tentative D call: TRBD1 (5 bases). The CDR3 runs 15 residues. Germline assignment: CDR1 SQVTM and CDR2 ANQGSEA. Trimming removed 6 bases at V and 8 bases at J, with 20 bases between.

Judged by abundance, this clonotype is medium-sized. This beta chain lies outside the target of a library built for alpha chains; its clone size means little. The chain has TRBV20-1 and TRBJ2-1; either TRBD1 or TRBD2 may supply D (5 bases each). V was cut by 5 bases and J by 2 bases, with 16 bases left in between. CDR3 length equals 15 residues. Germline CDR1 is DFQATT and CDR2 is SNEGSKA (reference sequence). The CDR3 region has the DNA TGCAGTGCTCCCTCGATAGGGACCACCTACAATGAGCAGTTCTTC. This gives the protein CSAPSIGTTYNEQFF.